This T cell receptor (beta chain) was identified in a study of T cells after yellow fever vaccination. The study's findings and limits: FACS-sorted repertoires might harbor abundant contaminating clonotypes from the bulk population. Among primary-vaccination clones, most reappeared after the booster, at 96% for CD4 and approximately 88% for CD8. Although most clonotypes did not, a small share appeared in both CD4 and CD8 compartments.

Using its own MiXCR run on the 5' RACE reads, TCRdb lists one record per CDR3 protein. The sample holds around 310,000 distinct CDR3 sequences, around 4% seen once. As concerns this clonotype: Its antigen is not known.

The sequence was obtained from a man aged 18-30 years who received the YFV17D yellow fever vaccine. Material: PBMCs, obtained on the day of the yellow fever booster vaccination.

The CDR3 nucleotides are TGTGCCAGCACCGGACTAGCGGGGGCCCAAGAGACCCAGTACTTC. This encodes CASTGLAGAQETQYF. The chain couples TRBV7-2 to TRBJ2-5; 13 bases agree with TRBD2. CDR1 and CDR2 (germline): SGHTA, FQGNSA. The length of the CDR3 is 15 residues. The V segment lost 7 bases and the J segment 1 base; nucleotides outside the gene matches: 3.